These 30 T cell receptor beta chains share one sample of origin, sequenced in a study of blood T cell repertoires in COVID-19. Sequenced by immunoSEQ multiplex PCR; TCRdb stores in-frame clones only, minus some. Of over 75,000 clones listed, more than 75% are singletons. The specimen sequenced was peripheral blood. The receptors come from a woman aged 80 or over with acute or convalescent COVID-19.

As DNA, the CDR3 is TGTGCCAGCAGCGTAGCGGGGGGGAACAATGAGCAGTTCTTC. Its protein product is CASSVAGGNNEQFF. The genes are TRBV9 and TRBJ2-1, with 8 bases matching TRBD2. V trimming: 0 bases; J trimming: 5 bases; junction bases outside the gene matches: 1. The CDR3 consists of 14 residues. Germline loops: CDR1 SGDLS, CDR2 YYNGEE.

The chain employs TRBV29-1 and TRBJ1-2; D not certain. Germline values: CDR1 SQVTM, CDR2 ANQGSEA. Trimming took 6 bases from V and 5 from J, leaving 19 bases between them. This CDR3 is 14 amino acids long. For the CDR3, the DNA is TGCAGCGTCGCAACCGGGTCGGGAACATATGGCTACACCTTC. It yields the protein CSVATGSGTYGYTF.

Notes on this clone: Other DNA sequences in this specimen translate into the identical CDR3. The J gene is TRBJ1-1, the V gene TRBV5-1; D gene uncertain. This CDR3 contains 13 residues. Germline-derived CDR1 and CDR2 are SGHRS and YFSETQ. Trimming shortened V by 0 bases and J by 0 bases, and 3 bases separated the two germline ends. CDR3 sequence: CASSLAVNTEAFF. In DNA form, the CDR3 reads TGCGCCAGCAGCTTGGCCGTGAACACTGAAGCTTTCTTT.

The chain carries TRBV27 and TRBJ1-2, with 11 bases identical to TRBD1. The CDR3 totals 15 residues. In germline, CDR1 is MNHEY, CDR2 SMNVEV (reference sequence). The ends lost 2 bases at V and 2 bases at J; junction bases unmatched: 1. The CDR3 DNA reads as TGTGCCAGCAGTTTACGGACAGGGGGCAACTATGGCTACACCTTC. Translating it yields CASSLRTGGNYGYTF.

The gene calls are TRBV11-2 and TRBJ2-6, with 8 nucleotides matching TRBD1. CDR1 SGHAT and CDR2 FQNNGV come from the germline V gene. With 5 bases clipped from V and 1 base from J, the junction kept 7 bases outside the gene matches. The CDR3 spans 17 residues. CDR3 region: CASSPGGLKSGANVLTF. The CDR3 DNA follows: TGTGCCAGCAGCCCAGGGGGCTTAAAGTCTGGGGCCAACGTCCTGACTTTC.

Concerning this clone itself: In the same sample, other DNA sequences code for this CDR3. The CDR3 sequence is CASSDSATNEKLFF. The CDR3 DNA reads as TGTGCCAGCAGTGACAGTGCAACTAATGAAAAACTGTTTTTT. The gene calls are TRBV6-1 and TRBJ1-4; unclear D gene. V was cut by 3 bases and J by 0 bases, with 5 bases left in between. The germline V gene encodes CDR1 MNHNS and CDR2 SASEGT. CDR3 length: 14 amino acids.

The chain uses TRBV7-6 and TRBJ2-7, with TRBD2 identical over 14 bases. Germline V gene lookup returns CDR1 SGHVS and CDR2 FNYEAQ. The CDR3 runs 16 residues. J gave up 3 bases and V 5 bases, and 6 bases lay outside the gene matches. CDR3 DNA: TGTGCCAGCAGCGTGACTAGCGGGGGGGGTAACTACGAGCAGTACTTC. It specifies CASSVTSGGGNYEQYF.

The chain uses TRBV24-1 and TRBJ2-7; D remains ambiguous. The CDR3 contains 13 residues. With 4 bases removed from V and 0 bases from J, the gap between germline ends came to 6 bases. Germline V gene lookup returns CDR1 KGHDR and CDR2 SFDVKD. CDR3 region: CATSEGSSYEQYF. CDR3 bases: TGTGCCACCAGTGAGGGCAGCTCCTACGAGCAGTACTTC.

This clone was seen only once. V gene TRBV19 combines with J gene TRBJ2-3, with TRBD2 as a possible D gene (6 bases). The germline V gene has CDR1 LNHDA and CDR2 SQIVND (reference sequence). V lost 6 bases, J lost 2 bases, and 12 bases lay in between. There are 14 residues in the CDR3. CDR3 region: CASRGDLYTDTQYF. DNA for the CDR3: TGTGCCAGTAGGGGGGACTTATACACAGATACGCAGTATTTT. The full variable domain, rest sourced from reference TRBV19 and TRBJ2-3, is DGGITQSPKYLFRKEGQNVTLSCEQNLNHDAMYWYRQDPGQGLRLIYYSQIVNDFQKGDIAEGYSVSREKKESFPLTVTSAQKNPTAFYLCASRGDLYTDTQYFGPGTRLTVL.

The chain couples TRBV3-1 (or the pseudogene TRBV3-2) to TRBJ2-7, with 9 positions matching TRBD2. The CDR3 extends over 16 amino acids. Trimming took 4 bases from V and 0 from J; bases not matched to a gene: 7. Germline V gene sequence: CDR1 LGHDT, CDR2 YNNKEL (reference sequence). CDR3 in DNA: TGTGCCAGCAGCCTGAACCCGGGACTAGCCTCCTACGAGCAGTACTTC. It encodes CASSLNPGLASYEQYF.

The J gene is TRBJ2-2, the V gene TRBV6-1, with D tentatively TRBD1 (5 bases). The CDR3 runs to 16 residues. Trimming left V 2 bases short and J 5 bases short, with 15 bases between. Per germline, CDR1 MNHNS and CDR2 SASEGT. DNA of the CDR3: TGTGCCAGCAGTGAAATGAGCAGGGCAGGGACCGGGGAGCTGTTTTTT. This codes for CASSEMSRAGTGELFF.

This clone appeared once. The rearrangement links TRBV9 to TRBJ2-3, with D hard to call. V shed 4 bases and J shed 1 base, with 13 bases lying between them. The CDR3 runs to 15 residues. The germline CDR1 and CDR2 sequences are SGDLS and YYNGEE. Here the CDR3 reads CASSSLSFGTDTQYF. The CDR3 nucleotides are TGTGCCAGCAGCTCCCTGTCCTTCGGCACAGATACGCAGTATTTT. Filled out from reference TRBV9 and TRBJ2-3, the complete variable domain reads DSGVTQTPKHLITATGQRVTLRCSPRSGDLSVYWYQQSLDQGLQFLIQYYNGEERAKGNILERFSAQQFPDLHSELNLSSLELGDSALYFCASSSLSFGTDTQYFGPGTRLTVL.

The V call is TRBV6-1, the J call TRBJ1-2; TRBD1 matches at 7 bases. The CDR3 is 15 amino acids. After removal of 1 base from V and 5 bases from J, the junction contained 7 bases not matched to a gene. Germline assignment: CDR1 MNHNS and CDR2 SASEGT. Here the CDR3 reads CASSEGSGQAYGYTF. As DNA, the CDR3 is TGTGCCAGCAGTGAAGGCTCAGGACAGGCTTATGGCTACACCTTC.

The chain combines TRBV28 with TRBJ1-2; a possible D gene is TRBD1 (5 bases). V was trimmed by 7 bases and J by 5 bases, leaving 23 bases between them. This CDR3 has 16 amino acids. The germline V gene has CDR1 MDHEN and CDR2 SYDVKM. In nucleotides, the CDR3 is TGTGCCAGCATCGACAGCCAGCCCATGCTTGGTTATGGCTACACCTTC. Translated, it gives CASIDSQPMLGYGYTF.

The chain uses TRBV5-1 and TRBJ1-2; maybe TRBD1 (6 bases). The CDR3 runs 13 residues. Germline V gene lookup returns CDR1 SGHRS and CDR2 YFSETQ. V shed 4 bases and J shed 4 bases, with 11 bases lying between them. The CDR3 DNA reads as TGCGCCAGCAGCCTGGACAGCCTCTATGGCTACACCTTC. It yields the protein CASSLDSLYGYTF.

The count of this clone is one. The rearrangement joins TRBV2 to TRBJ1-1; D might be TRBD1 (6 bases). The germline CDR1 and CDR2 sequences are SNHLY and FYNNEI. The CDR3 covers 14 residues. Between the trimmed V and J ends, which lost 6 bases and 3 bases, there was a span of 14 bases. CDR3 sequence: CASSSQGWDTEAFF. CDR3 coding DNA: TGTGCCAGCAGCTCACAGGGTTGGGACACTGAAGCTTTCTTT.

In DNA, the CDR3 is TGTGCCATCAGTGACAGGGAGGGACAGGGACGGTTCGGCTACACCTTC. Translation: CAISDREGQGRFGYTF. The chain couples TRBV10-3 to TRBJ1-2; 9 nucleotides match TRBD1. The germline gives CDR1 ENHRY, CDR2 SYGVKD. Trimming cost V 3 bases and J 8 bases; bases outside gene matches: 13. CDR3 size: 16 residues.

This clone was seen more than once but under ten times. The chain is built from TRBV7-2 and TRBJ2-7; possible D gene TRBD2, 6 bases. Trimming took 1 base from V and 6 from J, leaving 19 bases between them. This CDR3 is 16 amino acids long. Germline assignment: CDR1 SGHTA and CDR2 FQGNSA. CDR3 region: CASSLERLENAAEQYF. As DNA, the CDR3 is TGTGCCAGCAGCTTAGAGCGACTAGAAAACGCCGCCGAGCAGTACTTC.

CDR3 sequence (DNA): TGCGCCAGCAGTGGCGGACTGAACAATGAGCAGTTCTTC. It encodes CASSGGLNNEQFF. The chain is built from TRBV10-1 and TRBJ2-1; possible D gene TRBD2, 5 bases. This CDR3 contains 13 residues. Trimming removed 4 bases at V and 5 bases at J, with 9 bases between. Germline V gene sequence: CDR1 WNHNN, CDR2 SYGVQD (reference sequence).

The rearrangement uses TRBV2 and TRBJ2-2; TRBD2 matches 9 bases. Germline CDR1 SNHLY, CDR2 FYNNEI. This CDR3 spans 17 amino acids. The junction had 9 bases not matched to a gene; V was cut back by 3 bases and J by 4 bases. DNA for the CDR3: TGTGCCAGCAGTGATTTTAGCGGGGGCGGGATCACCGGGGAGCTGTTTTTT. Protein product: CASSDFSGGGITGELFF.

The rearrangement links TRBV11-2 to TRBJ2-2; D ambiguous. This CDR3 contains 13 residues. Germline V gene data show CDR1 as SGHAT and CDR2 as FQNNGV. With 3 bases removed from V and 5 bases from J, the gap between germline ends came to 7 bases. CDR3 nucleotides: TGTGCCAGCAGCTTCGCGCATACCGGGGAGCTGTTTTTT. Translated: CASSFAHTGELFF. The full variable domain, rest sourced from reference TRBV11-2 and TRBJ2-2, is EAGVAQSPRYKIIEKRQSVAFWCNPISGHATLYWYQQILGQGPKLLIQFQNNGVVDDSQLPKDRFSAERLKGVDSTLKIQPAKLEDSAVYLCASSFAHTGELFFGEGSRLTVL.

The chain has TRBV6-5 and TRBJ2-5, with a tentative D call TRBD2 (7 bases). Trimming left V 2 bases short and J 5 bases short, with 15 bases between. In germline, CDR1 is MNHEY, CDR2 SVGAGI. The CDR3 has 15 residues. CDR3 sequence reads: CASSYAGAGVETQYF. In nucleotides, the CDR3 is TGTGCCAGCAGTTACGCGGGGGCAGGTGTGGAGACCCAGTACTTC.

V gene TRBV5-1 combines with J gene TRBJ2-3, with D perhaps TRBD1 (6 bases). The CDR3 has 15 amino acids. V was trimmed by 4 bases and J by 0 bases, leaving 12 bases between them. From germline, CDR1 is SGHRS and CDR2 YFSETQ. CDR3 sequence: CASSIRGYSTDTQYF. The CDR3 DNA reads TGCGCCAGCAGCATCAGGGGTTATAGCACAGATACGCAGTATTTT. Variable domain in full (rest from reference TRBV5-1 and TRBJ2-3): KAGVTQTPRYLIKTRGQQVTLSCSPISGHRSVSWYQQTPGQGLQFLFEYFSETQRNKGNFPGRFSGRQFSNSRSEMNVSTLELGDSALYLCASSIRGYSTDTQYFGPGTRLTVL.

The chain has TRBV3-1 (or the pseudogene TRBV3-2) and TRBJ2-5; TRBD2 agrees at 13 bases. CDR3 length equals 17 residues. The germline gives CDR1 LGHDT, CDR2 YNNKEL (reference sequence). Trimming removed 2 bases from V and 4 bases from J; junction bases left unmatched: 7. The CDR3 region is CASSQPGTSGTVETQYF. DNA of the CDR3: TGTGCCAGCAGCCAACCCGGGACTAGCGGGACAGTAGAGACCCAGTACTTC.

This sequence joins TRBV28 and TRBJ1-2, with D unresolved. Trimming cost V 4 bases and J 6 bases, with 12 bases left between them. Germline V gene data show CDR1 as MDHEN and CDR2 as SYDVKM. This CDR3 has 13 residues. CDR3 sequence reads: CASSYQEVDGYTF. CDR3 DNA: TGTGCCAGCAGTTATCAGGAGGTTGATGGCTACACCTTC.

The V gene is TRBV19, the J gene TRBJ1-1, with D tentatively TRBD1 (6 bases). From germline, CDR1 is LNHDA and CDR2 SQIVND (reference sequence). The CDR3 loop spans 13 amino acids. The germline V and J ends were trimmed by 5 bases and 7 bases, with 14 bases remaining between them. This CDR3 is CASSEQGSDEAFF. The CDR3 nucleotides are TGTGCCAGTAGTGAACAGGGTAGCGATGAAGCTTTCTTT.

The V call is TRBV7-2, the J call TRBJ1-2, with 7 bases aligning to TRBD1. This CDR3 is 16 amino acids long. V shed 4 bases, J shed 2 bases, and the junction held 10 bases outside the gene matches. Looked up from germline, CDR1 is SGHTA and CDR2 is FQGNSA. The CDR3 nucleotides read TGTGCCAGCAGCTCGGTCCTCCCAGGGGGGAACTATGGCTACACCTTC. Its protein product is CASSSVLPGGNYGYTF. Using reference TRBV7-2 and TRBJ1-2 for the parts outside the CDR3, the full variable domain is GAGVSQSPSNKVTEKGKDVELRCDPISGHTALYWYRQSLGQGLEFLIYFQGNSAPDKSGLPSDRFSAERTGGSVSTLTIQRTQQEDSAVYLCASSSVLPGGNYGYTFGSGTRLTVV.

The gene calls are TRBV3-1 (or the pseudogene TRBV3-2) and TRBJ2-1, with a tentative D call TRBD1 (5 bases). Germline V lookup: CDR1 LGHDT, CDR2 YNNKEL (reference sequence). This CDR3 has 11 amino acids. The ends were cut back, 5 bases at V and 8 bases at J, with 7 bases in the middle. The CDR3 DNA follows: TGTGCCAGCAGCGGGGCGCATGAGCAGTTCTTC. This sequence encodes CASSGAHEQFF.

The rearrangement links TRBV19 to TRBJ2-7; D not resolved. Germline CDR1 and CDR2: LNHDA and SQIVND (reference sequence). The CDR3 consists of 13 residues. Between the trimmed V and J ends, which lost 6 bases and 4 bases, there was a span of 13 bases. DNA of the CDR3: TGTGCCAGTAGACCTTCGGGTAGGTACGAGCAGTACTTC. It is translated as CASRPSGRYEQYF.

This clone was observed once. The rearrangement joins TRBV4-1 to TRBJ2-7; a possible D gene is TRBD1 (5 bases). V was pared by 1 base and J by 6 bases, with 16 bases between. Germline loops: CDR1 MGHRA, CDR2 YSYEKL. This CDR3 is built from 15 residues. DNA of the CDR3: TGCGCCAGCAGCCAAGGGCCAGGGCTGTCTACCGAGCAGTACTTC. The encoded protein is CASSQGPGLSTEQYF.